This record looks at one TCR beta chain sequence and its context. Antigen unknown. This record comes from a study of OX40 agonist ivuxolimab in advanced cancers. Across the study: Partial responses were seen in three patients, one with hepatocellular carcinoma and two with cutaneous melanoma. Study-wide points: At 0.1 to 3.0 mg/kg, CD4+ and CD8+ blood T cells expanded clonally by week 6. In CD8+ T cells, expanded clones were on average more numerous than in CD4+.

Looked up from germline, CDR1 is SGHDT and CDR2 is YYEEEE. CDR3 size: 15 residues. The V end was cut by 0 bases, the J end by 6 bases, with 15 bases between. The assay was immunoSEQ multiplex PCR, and TCRdb's table has in-frame clones only and misses some. The table records approximately 58,000 clones, about 85% of them present only once. The sequencing here drew on CD4+ or CD8+ T cells sorted from blood, taken in a trial of the OX40 agonist ivuxolimab. The source is an adult with an advanced solid tumor such as melanoma, head and neck, liver or kidney cancer. The V call is TRBV5-6, the J call TRBJ1-1; no reliable D call. This chain's CDR3 is CASSLEQRPGAEAFF. The CDR3 DNA reads as TGTGCCAGCAGCTTGGAGCAGCGGCCTGGCGCTGAAGCTTTCTTT.